These 20 T cell receptor beta chains originate from one sample sequenced in a study of blood T cell repertoires in COVID-19. The data were produced by immunoSEQ multiplex PCR, yet TCRdb's version contains in-frame clones alone and is incomplete. This table holds tens of thousands of clones, roughly 91% found once. The sample was peripheral blood. The receptor set was obtained from a man aged 65 to 79 with active or convalescent COVID-19.

The chain recombines TRBV29-1 with TRBJ2-3, with 13 bases matching TRBD2. The CDR3 length is 14 residues. V shed 7 bases and J 5 bases; nucleotides not matched to a gene: 6. CDR1 and CDR2 (germline): SQVTM, ANQGSEA. The CDR3 protein is CSAGLAGVIDTQYF. The CDR3 DNA sequence: TGCAGCGCTGGACTAGCGGGAGTAATAGATACGCAGTATTTT.

The chain employs TRBV5-4 and TRBJ2-2; 7 bases match TRBD2. Germline values: CDR1 SGHNT, CDR2 YYREEE (reference sequence). The length of the CDR3 is 15 residues. Trimming removed 0 bases from V and 3 bases from J; junction bases left unmatched: 2. The CDR3 spells CASSLGGRDTGELFF. The DNA of the CDR3 is TGTGCCAGCAGCTTGGGCGGGAGAGACACCGGGGAGCTGTTTTTT.

J is TRBJ2-7 and V is TRBV7-2; TRBD2 agrees at 14 bases. The CDR3 contains 16 residues. Germline V gene sequence: CDR1 SGHTA, CDR2 FQGNSA. Trimming cost V 5 bases and J 2 bases; bases outside gene matches: 5. The chain's CDR3 is CASSGPTSGRAYEQYF. In DNA, the CDR3 is TGTGCCAGCAGCGGCCCGACTAGCGGGAGGGCCTACGAGCAGTACTTC. The full variable domain, completed using reference TRBV7-2 and TRBJ2-7, is GAGVSQSPSNKVTEKGKDVELRCDPISGHTALYWYRQSLGQGLEFLIYFQGNSAPDKSGLPSDRFSAERTGGSVSTLTIQRTQQEDSAVYLCASSGPTSGRAYEQYFGPGTRLTVT.

This clone was observed a few times. This chain uses TRBV30 with TRBJ1-5, with TRBD1 identical over 8 bases. The J segment lost 7 bases and the V segment lost 0 bases, leaving 11 bases of the junction unmatched. CDR3 length equals 16 residues. CDR1 GTSNPN and CDR2 SVGIG come from the germline V gene (reference sequence). The CDR3 region has the DNA TGTGCCTGGAGTGTACGCGAGACAGGGGAGCGGCAGCCCCAGCATTTT. This translates into CAWSVRETGERQPQHF.

The CDR3 loop reads CASREAPGNSPLHF. DNA for the CDR3: TGTGCCAGCAGGGAGGCCCCTGGTAATTCACCCCTCCACTTT. The genes are TRBV6-5 and TRBJ1-6; D not certain. Trimming took off 6 bases at V and 6 bases at J, with 12 bases between the two ends. From germline, CDR1 is MNHEY and CDR2 SVGAGI. The CDR3 covers 14 residues.

This clone came up a few times. This rearrangement joins TRBV20-1 to TRBJ1-2; tentative D call: TRBD1 (5 bases). The CDR3 has 11 residues. Germline values: CDR1 DFQATT, CDR2 SNEGSKA (reference sequence). In nucleotides, the CDR3 is TGCGGACACACATCTAACTATGGCTACACCTTC. This translates into CGHTSNYGYTF.

J is TRBJ1-1 and V is TRBV28; D is possibly TRBD1 (6 bases). CDR1 and CDR2 from the germline V gene are MDHEN and SYDVKM. The CDR3 extends over 12 amino acids. Between the trimmed V and J ends, which lost 10 bases and 4 bases, there was a span of 13 bases. This CDR3 reads CATVTGFTEAFF. CDR3 DNA: TGTGCCACCGTGACAGGCTTCACTGAAGCTTTCTTT.

This clone was seen a single time. This chain uses TRBV11-1 with TRBJ2-5, with a possible D match to TRBD1 (6 bases). Trimming cost V 5 bases and J 4 bases, with 14 bases left between them. The germline CDR1 and CDR2 sequences are SGHAT and FQDESV (reference sequence). The CDR3 has 14 amino acids. The CDR3: CASSNPDRTETQYF. CDR3 nucleotides: TGTGCCAGCAGCAACCCGGACAGAACAGAGACCCAGTACTTC.

The CDR3 loop is CASSTGVPKNIQYF. CDR3 nucleotide sequence: TGTGCCAGCAGTACAGGGGTTCCCAAAAACATTCAGTACTTC. The chain joins TRBV28 to TRBJ2-4; 7 bases are shared with TRBD1. Trimming at V came to 5 bases and at J to 2 bases, leaving 3 bases not matched to a gene. CDR1 and CDR2 (germline): MDHEN, SYDVKM. This CDR3 is 14 amino acids long.

This chain links TRBV7-8 with TRBJ1-3; weak D call: TRBD1 (5 bases). Germline V gene lookup returns CDR1 SGHVS and CDR2 FQNEAQ. The CDR3 has 15 residues. Trimming pared 4 bases from V and 0 bases from J, leaving 10 bases between. This CDR3 reads CASSSGRISGNTIYF. CDR3 nucleotide sequence: TGTGCCAGCAGCTCAGGGAGGATCTCTGGAAACACCATATATTTT.

The genes are TRBV29-1 and TRBJ1-2, with D possibly TRBD1 on 6 matching bases. The V end was cut by 6 bases, the J end by 8 bases, with 16 bases between. Germline assignment: CDR1 SQVTM and CDR2 ANQGSEA. The CDR3 sequence is 12 residues long. The CDR3 DNA reads as TGCAGCGTGGGGGGGCGGGCAGGCGGCTACACCTTC. Residues: CSVGGRAGGYTF.

The rearrangement joins TRBV11-2 to TRBJ2-7; D perhaps matches TRBD2 (5 bases). Deletions cut 1 base from V and 0 bases from J, with 13 bases between. There are 16 residues in the CDR3. Per the germline V gene, CDR1 is SGHAT and CDR2 is FQNNGV. The CDR3 is CASSLVGSANSYEQYF. In DNA form, the CDR3 reads TGTGCCAGCAGCTTAGTGGGTAGCGCCAACTCCTACGAGCAGTACTTC.

V gene TRBV19 combines with J gene TRBJ2-2, with 12 bases identical to TRBD1. Trimming cost V 6 bases and J 3 bases; bases outside gene matches: 5. Germline assignment: CDR1 LNHDA and CDR2 SQIVND (reference sequence). The CDR3 totals 16 residues. The CDR3 bases are TGTGCCAGTAGATCGGGACAGGGGGCCCACACCGGGGAGCTGTTTTTT. Its translation: CASRSGQGAHTGELFF. Complete variable domain (other parts from reference TRBV19 and TRBJ2-2): DGGITQSPKYLFRKEGQNVTLSCEQNLNHDAMYWYRQDPGQGLRLIYYSQIVNDFQKGDIAEGYSVSREKKESFPLTVTSAQKNPTAFYLCASRSGQGAHTGELFFGEGSRLTVL.

The chain couples TRBV5-6 to TRBJ2-7, with 10 bases that match TRBD1. Germline values: CDR1 SGHDT, CDR2 YYEEEE. The CDR3 sequence is 15 residues long. Trimming at V came to 4 bases and at J to 7 bases, leaving 11 bases not matched to a gene. The CDR3 coding sequence is TGTGCCAGCAGCCTGGGTGCTTGGACAGGGGGGGAGCAGTACTTC. Translating it yields CASSLGAWTGGEQYF.

Remarks on this clone: An end of the junction does not agree with germline; a read error may underlie this. The V call is TRBV11-2, the J call TRBJ2-7; D is uncertain. Looked up from germline, CDR1 is SGHAT and CDR2 is FQNNGV. The CDR3 runs 12 residues. The CDR3 loop is CASSLDRISRSF. CDR3 nucleotides: TGTGCCAGCAGCTTAGATCGAATATCTAGAAGCTTC.

Within the sample, this clone is large. This rearrangement joins TRBV7-9 to TRBJ2-2, with D possibly matching TRBD1 (5 bases). This CDR3 comprises 14 residues. Trimming removed 6 bases at V and 1 base at J, with 9 bases between. Looked up from germline, CDR1 is SEHNR and CDR2 is FQNEAQ (reference sequence). CDR3 region: CASRSRGNTGELFF. In nucleotides, the CDR3 is TGTGCCAGCAGGTCTAGGGGGAACACCGGGGAGCTGTTTTTT.

The chain couples TRBV13 to TRBJ1-2; TRBD1 is a possible D gene (5 bases). V was clipped by 5 bases and J by 6 bases, with 13 bases between them. The CDR3 has 13 amino acids. CDR1 and CDR2 (germline): PRHDT, FYEKMQ (reference sequence). The CDR3 DNA follows: TGTGCCAGCAGCCGGACCCCAGGGAATGGCTACACCTTC. This sequence encodes CASSRTPGNGYTF.

This clone was seen just once. The chain has TRBV5-4 and TRBJ1-2, with TRBD1 matching over 10 bases. Germline-derived CDR1 and CDR2 are SGHNT and YYREEE (reference sequence). V shed 0 bases, J shed 4 bases, and the junction held 3 bases outside the gene matches. The CDR3 has 15 residues. The CDR3 is CASSLGDRGRYGYTF. CDR3 sequence (DNA): TGTGCCAGCAGCTTGGGGGACAGGGGCCGCTATGGCTACACCTTC.

This chain joins TRBV7-2 and TRBJ2-1; TRBD2 aligns across 8 bases. The CDR3 has 14 amino acids. Unmatched junction bases numbered 11, after V lost 1 base and J lost 15 bases. Germline lookup yields CDR1 SGHTA and CDR2 FQGNSA. DNA for the CDR3: TGTGCCAGCAGCTTAGGTGAGCGGGAGATATTGCGGTTCTTC. This gives the protein CASSLGEREILRFF.

The CDR3 sequence: CASFLGQGNGYTF. Written as DNA, the CDR3 is TGTGCCAGCTTCCTGGGACAGGGGAATGGCTACACCTTC. The chain couples TRBV28 to TRBJ1-2; 10 nucleotides align to TRBD1. V lost 8 bases, J lost 6 bases, and 6 bases stayed unmatched. This CDR3 region has 13 residues. Germline V gene lookup returns CDR1 MDHEN and CDR2 SYDVKM.